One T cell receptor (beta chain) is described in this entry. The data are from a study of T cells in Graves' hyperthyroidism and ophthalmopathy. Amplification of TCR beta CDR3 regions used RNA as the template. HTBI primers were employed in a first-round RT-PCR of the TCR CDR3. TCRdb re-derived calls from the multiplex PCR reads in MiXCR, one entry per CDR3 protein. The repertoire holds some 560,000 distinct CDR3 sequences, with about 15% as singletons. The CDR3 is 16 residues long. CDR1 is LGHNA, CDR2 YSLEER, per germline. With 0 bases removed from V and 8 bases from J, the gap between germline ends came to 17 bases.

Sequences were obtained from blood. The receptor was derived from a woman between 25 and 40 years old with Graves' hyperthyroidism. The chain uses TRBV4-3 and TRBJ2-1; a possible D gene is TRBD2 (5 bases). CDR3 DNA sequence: TGCGCCAGCAGCCAAGATGGGAGCGGACTTCAAGATGAGCAGTTCTTC. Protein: CASSQDGSGLQDEQFF.